This T cell receptor beta chain was identified in a study of response to subunit inactivated influenza vaccine. Study-wide results and caveats: Authors suggested few new T cells are recruited by each seasonal influenza vaccination.

TCRdb processed the RT-PCR reads anew with MiXCR; each CDR3 protein has one entry. Here the sample spans some 850,000 distinct CDR3 sequences, less than 20% being singletons. Notes on this clonotype: Its target is unknown.

Specimen: PBMCs from blood, collected 4 to 6 days after vaccination. This clonotype originated in a man aged 45 to 65 who received an inactivated influenza vaccine.

The CDR3, as DNA: TGTGCCAGCAGCCCCGGGACTAGCATGAACACCGGGGAGCTGTTTTTT. This gives the protein CASSPGTSMNTGELFF. The chain uses TRBV5-4 and TRBJ2-2; 9 nucleotides line up with TRBD2. The CDR3 contains 16 residues. Per germline, CDR1 SGHNT and CDR2 YYREEE (reference sequence). V lost 4 bases to trimming and J lost 1 base; unmatched junction nucleotides: 5.